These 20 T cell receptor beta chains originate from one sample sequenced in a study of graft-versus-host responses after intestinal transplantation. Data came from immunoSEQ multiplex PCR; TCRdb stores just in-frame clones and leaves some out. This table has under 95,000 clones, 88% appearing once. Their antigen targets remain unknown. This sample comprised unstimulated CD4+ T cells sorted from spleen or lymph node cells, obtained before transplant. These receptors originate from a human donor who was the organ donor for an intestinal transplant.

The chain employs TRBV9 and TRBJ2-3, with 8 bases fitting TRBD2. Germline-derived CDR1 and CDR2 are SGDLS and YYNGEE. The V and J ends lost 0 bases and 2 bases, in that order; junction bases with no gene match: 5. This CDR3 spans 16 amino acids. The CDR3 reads CASSVAAGGDTDTQYF. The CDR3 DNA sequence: TGTGCCAGCAGCGTAGCGGCGGGGGGTGACACAGATACGCAGTATTTT. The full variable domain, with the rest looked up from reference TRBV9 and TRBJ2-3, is DSGVTQTPKHLITATGQRVTLRCSPRSGDLSVYWYQQSLDQGLQFLIQYYNGEERAKGNILERFSAQQFPDLHSELNLSSLELGDSALYFCASSVAAGGDTDTQYFGPGTRLTVL.

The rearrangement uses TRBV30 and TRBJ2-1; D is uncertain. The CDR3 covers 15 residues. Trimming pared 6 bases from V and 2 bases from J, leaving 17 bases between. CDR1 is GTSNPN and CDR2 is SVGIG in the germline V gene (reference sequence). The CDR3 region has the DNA TGTGCCTGCCAGGAAGCCCTTCGGCCCTACAATGAGCAGTTCTTC. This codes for CACQEALRPYNEQFF.

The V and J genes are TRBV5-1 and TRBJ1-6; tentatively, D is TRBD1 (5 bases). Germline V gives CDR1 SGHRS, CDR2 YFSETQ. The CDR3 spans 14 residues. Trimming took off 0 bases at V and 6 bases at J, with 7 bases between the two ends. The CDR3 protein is CASSLGQPNSPLHF. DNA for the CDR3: TGCGCCAGCAGCTTGGGACAGCCTAATTCACCCCTCCACTTT.

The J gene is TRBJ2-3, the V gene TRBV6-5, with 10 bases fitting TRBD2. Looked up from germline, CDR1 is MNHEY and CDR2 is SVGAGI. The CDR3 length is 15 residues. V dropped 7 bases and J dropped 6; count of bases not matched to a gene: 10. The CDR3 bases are TGTGCCAGCACCAGCCAACTAGCGGGAAGGGATACGCAGTATTTT. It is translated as CASTSQLAGRDTQYF.

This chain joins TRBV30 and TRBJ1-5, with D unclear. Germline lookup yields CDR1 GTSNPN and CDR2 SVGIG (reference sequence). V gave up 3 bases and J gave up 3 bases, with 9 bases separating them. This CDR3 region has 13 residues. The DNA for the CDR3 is TGTGCCTGGAGCAGAGGGAACAATCAGCCCCAGCATTTT. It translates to CAWSRGNNQPQHF. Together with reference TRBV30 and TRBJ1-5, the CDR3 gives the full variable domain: SQTIHQWPATLVQPVGSPLSLECTVEGTSNPNLYWYRQAAGRGLQLLFYSVGIGQISSEVPQNLSASRPQDRQFILSSKKLLLSDSGFYLCAWSRGNNQPQHFGDGTRLSIL.

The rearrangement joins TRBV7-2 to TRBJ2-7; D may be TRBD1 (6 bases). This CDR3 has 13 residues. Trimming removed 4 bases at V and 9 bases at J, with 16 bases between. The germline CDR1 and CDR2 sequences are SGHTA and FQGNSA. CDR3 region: CASSSYRAMAQYF. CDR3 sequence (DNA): TGTGCCAGCAGCTCGTACAGGGCCATGGCGCAGTACTTC.

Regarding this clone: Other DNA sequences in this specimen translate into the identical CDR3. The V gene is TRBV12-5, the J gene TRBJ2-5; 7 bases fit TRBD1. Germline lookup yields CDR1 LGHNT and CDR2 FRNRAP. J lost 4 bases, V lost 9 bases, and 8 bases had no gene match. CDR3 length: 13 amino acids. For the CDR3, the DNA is TGTGCTAGCTCGGGGCAGGGGGTAGAGACCCAGTACTTC. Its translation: CASSGQGVETQYF. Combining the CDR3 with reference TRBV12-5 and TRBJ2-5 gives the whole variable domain DARVTQTPRHKVTEMGQEVTMRCQPILGHNTVFWYRQTMMQGLELLAYFRNRAPLDDSGMPKDRFSAEMPDATLATLKIQPSEPRDSAVYFCASSGQGVETQYFGPGTRLLVL.

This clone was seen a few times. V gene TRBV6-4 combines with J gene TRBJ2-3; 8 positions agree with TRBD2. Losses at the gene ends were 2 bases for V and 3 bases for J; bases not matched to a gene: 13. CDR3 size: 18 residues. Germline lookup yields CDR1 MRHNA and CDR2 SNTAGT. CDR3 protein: CASSDPHQTSGATDTQYF. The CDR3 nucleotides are TGTGCCAGCAGTGACCCTCACCAAACTAGCGGAGCGACAGATACGCAGTATTTT.

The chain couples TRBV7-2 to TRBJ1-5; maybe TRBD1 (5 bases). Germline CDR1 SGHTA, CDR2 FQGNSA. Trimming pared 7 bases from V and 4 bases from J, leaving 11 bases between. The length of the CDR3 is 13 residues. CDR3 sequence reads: CASTPEGNQPQHF. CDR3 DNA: TGTGCCAGCACCCCGGAGGGGAATCAGCCCCAGCATTTT. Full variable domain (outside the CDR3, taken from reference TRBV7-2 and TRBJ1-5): GAGVSQSPSNKVTEKGKDVELRCDPISGHTALYWYRQSLGQGLEFLIYFQGNSAPDKSGLPSDRFSAERTGGSVSTLTIQRTQQEDSAVYLCASTPEGNQPQHFGDGTRLSIL.

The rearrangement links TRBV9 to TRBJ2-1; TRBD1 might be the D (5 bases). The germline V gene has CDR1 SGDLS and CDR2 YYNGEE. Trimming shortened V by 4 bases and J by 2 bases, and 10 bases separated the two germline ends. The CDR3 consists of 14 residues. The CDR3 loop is CASSLQATYNEQFF. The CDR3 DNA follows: TGTGCCAGCAGCCTACAGGCAACCTACAATGAGCAGTTCTTC.

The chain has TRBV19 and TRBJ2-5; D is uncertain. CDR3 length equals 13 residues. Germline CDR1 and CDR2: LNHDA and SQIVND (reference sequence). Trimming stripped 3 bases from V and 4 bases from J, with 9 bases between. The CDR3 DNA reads TGTGCCAGTAGTATGGTCAGTACAGAGACCCAGTACTTC. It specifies CASSMVSTETQYF.

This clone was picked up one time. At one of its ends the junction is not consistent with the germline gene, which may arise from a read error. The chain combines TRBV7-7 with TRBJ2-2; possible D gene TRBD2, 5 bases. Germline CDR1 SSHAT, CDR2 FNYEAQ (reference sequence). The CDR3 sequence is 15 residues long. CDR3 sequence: CASSPSGLNTGELFF. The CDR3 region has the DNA TGTGCTAGCAGCCCAAGCGGACTGAACACCGGGGAGCTGTTTTTT.

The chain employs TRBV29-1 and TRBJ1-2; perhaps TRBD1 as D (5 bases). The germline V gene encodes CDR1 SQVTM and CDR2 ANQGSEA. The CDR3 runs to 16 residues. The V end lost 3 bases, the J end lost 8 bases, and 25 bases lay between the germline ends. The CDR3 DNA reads TGCAGCGTTGAGGCGGGGCCGGCAGGGTCTTTGAGGGGCTACACCTTC. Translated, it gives CSVEAGPAGSLRGYTF.

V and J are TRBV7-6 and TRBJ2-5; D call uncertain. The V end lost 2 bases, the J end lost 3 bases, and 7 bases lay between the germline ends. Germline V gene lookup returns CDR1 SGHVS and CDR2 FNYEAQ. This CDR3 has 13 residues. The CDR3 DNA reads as TGTGCCAGCAGCTTACTCGGAGAAGAGACCCAGTACTTC. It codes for CASSLLGEETQYF.

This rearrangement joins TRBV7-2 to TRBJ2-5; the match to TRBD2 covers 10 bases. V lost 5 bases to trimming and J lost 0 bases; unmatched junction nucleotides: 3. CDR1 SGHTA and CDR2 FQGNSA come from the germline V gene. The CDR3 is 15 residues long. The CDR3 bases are TGTGCCAGCAGCCCGACTAGCGGGTACCAAGAGACCCAGTACTTC. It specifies CASSPTSGYQETQYF.

The CDR3 nucleotides are TGTGCCTGGAGTTTCTGGACAGATAATTCACCCCTCCACTTT. This gives the protein CAWSFWTDNSPLHF. The chain carries TRBV30 and TRBJ1-6; weak D call: TRBD1 (6 bases). CDR3 length: 14 amino acids. The germline gives CDR1 GTSNPN, CDR2 SVGIG (reference sequence). V was cut by 2 bases and J by 5 bases, with 10 bases left in between.

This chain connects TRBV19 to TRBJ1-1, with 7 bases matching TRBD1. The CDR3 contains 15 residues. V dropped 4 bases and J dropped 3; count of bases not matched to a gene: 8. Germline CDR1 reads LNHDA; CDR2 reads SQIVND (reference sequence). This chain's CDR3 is CASSRTGDPHTEAFF. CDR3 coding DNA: TGTGCCAGTAGTAGAACAGGGGATCCCCACACTGAAGCTTTCTTT.

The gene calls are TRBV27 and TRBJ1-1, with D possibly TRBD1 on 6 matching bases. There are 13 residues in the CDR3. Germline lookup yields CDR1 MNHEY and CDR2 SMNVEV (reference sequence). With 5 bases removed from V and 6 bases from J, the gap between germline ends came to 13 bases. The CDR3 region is CASSPDYRAEAFF. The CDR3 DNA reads TGTGCCAGCAGTCCGGATTACAGGGCTGAAGCTTTCTTT.

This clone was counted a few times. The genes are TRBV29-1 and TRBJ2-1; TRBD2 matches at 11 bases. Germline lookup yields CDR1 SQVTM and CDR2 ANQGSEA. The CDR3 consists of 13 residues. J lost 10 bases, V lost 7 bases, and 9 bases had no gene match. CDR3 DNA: TGCAGCGCCGGACTAGCGGGTGTAGGAGAGCAGTTCTTC. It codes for CSAGLAGVGEQFF.

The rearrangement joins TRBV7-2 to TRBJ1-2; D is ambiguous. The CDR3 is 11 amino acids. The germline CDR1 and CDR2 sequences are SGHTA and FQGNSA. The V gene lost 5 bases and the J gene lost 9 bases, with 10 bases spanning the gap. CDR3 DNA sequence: TGTGCCAGCAGCCCTCCCCGGTGCTACACCTTC. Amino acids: CASSPPRCYTF. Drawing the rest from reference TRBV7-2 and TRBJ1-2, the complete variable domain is GAGVSQSPSNKVTEKGKDVELRCDPISGHTALYWYRQSLGQGLEFLIYFQGNSAPDKSGLPSDRFSAERTGGSVSTLTIQRTQQEDSAVYLCASSPPRCYTFGSGTRLTVV.